This T cell receptor beta chain was identified during a study of T cell changes during pregnancy in multiple sclerosis (dated by TCRdb to the late 2010s). A note on the overall study: The study examined how the T cell repertoire changed over the course of pregnancy in women with multiple sclerosis.

The library was produced with the immunoSEQ multiplex PCR assay. What TCRdb holds here is the immuneACCESS table cut down to in-frame rearrangements. Part of the clones is not present; checked against another copy, under half of the missing clones reflect an unresolved V gene, and the others are unexplained. The sample table shows about 81,000 clones, and approximately 94% are seen once. The ten largest clones add up to roughly 2.5% of the sample. The CDR3 numbers 14 residues from cysteine through phenylalanine. The retained sequence is limited to the CDR3, 42 bases, with the frame set at the first base. Sequences SGHDT (CDR1) and YYEEEE (CDR2) are obtained from the germline V gene. Trimmed from V: 4 bases; trimmed from J: 3 bases; junction bases lacking a gene match: 5. As concerns this clone: The clone's antigen remains unknown. It has no much larger one-base neighbor in the sample; base qualities were not kept.

The sample consisted of peripheral blood, taken in the third trimester of pregnancy. The rearranged segments are TRBV5-6 and TRBJ1-2; the junction holds 8 bases that match TRBD1. The receptor was isolated from a female donor with multiple sclerosis, enrolled in a pregnancy study. The CDR3 corresponds to CASSPDRGDYGYTF. The DNA sequence is as follows: TGTGCCAGCAGCCCCGACAGGGGAGACTATGGCTACACCTTC. This CDR3, with the reference TRBV5-6 and TRBJ1-2 proteins standing in past its ends, gives the full variable domain DAGVTQSPTHLIKTRGQQVTLRCSPKSGHDTVSWYQQALGQGPQFIFQYYEEEERQRGNFPDRFSGHQFPNYSSELNVNALLLGDSALYLCASSPDRGDYGYTFGSGTRLTVV.